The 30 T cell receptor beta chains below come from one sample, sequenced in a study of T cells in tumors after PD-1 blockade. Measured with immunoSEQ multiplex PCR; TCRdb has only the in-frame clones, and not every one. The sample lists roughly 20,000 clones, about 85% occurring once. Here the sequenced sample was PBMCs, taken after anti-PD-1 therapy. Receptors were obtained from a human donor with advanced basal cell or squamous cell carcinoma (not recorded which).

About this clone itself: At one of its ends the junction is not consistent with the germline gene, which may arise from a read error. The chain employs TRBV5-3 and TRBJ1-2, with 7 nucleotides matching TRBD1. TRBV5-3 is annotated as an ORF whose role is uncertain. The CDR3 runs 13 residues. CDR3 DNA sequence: TGTGCCAGAAGTTTGGGACAGAACTATGGCTACACCTTC. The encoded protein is CARSLGQNYGYTF.

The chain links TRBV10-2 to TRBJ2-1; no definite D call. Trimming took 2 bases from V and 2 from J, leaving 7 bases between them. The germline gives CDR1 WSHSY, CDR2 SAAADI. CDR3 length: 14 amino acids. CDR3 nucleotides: TGCGCCAGCAGTGAGAGCCTAGCCTACAATGAGCAGTTCTTC. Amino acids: CASSESLAYNEQFF.

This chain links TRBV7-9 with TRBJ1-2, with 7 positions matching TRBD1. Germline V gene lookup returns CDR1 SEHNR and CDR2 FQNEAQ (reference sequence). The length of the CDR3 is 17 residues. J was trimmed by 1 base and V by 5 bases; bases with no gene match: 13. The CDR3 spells CASSRRRGQNDNYGYTF. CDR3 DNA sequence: TGTGCCAGCAGCCGGAGGAGGGGGCAAAACGATAACTATGGCTACACCTTC.

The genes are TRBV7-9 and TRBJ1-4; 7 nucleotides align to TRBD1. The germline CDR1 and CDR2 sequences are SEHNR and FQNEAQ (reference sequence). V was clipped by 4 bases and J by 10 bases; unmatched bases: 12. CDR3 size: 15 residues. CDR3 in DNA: TGTGCCAGCAGCTCGGGACAGAGCGCCGTCGGAAAACTGTTTTTT. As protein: CASSSGQSAVGKLFF.

The CDR3 region is CASSIGAKGNEQFF. The CDR3 region has the DNA TGTGCCAGTAGTATAGGGGCTAAGGGCAATGAGCAGTTCTTC. V is TRBV19 and J is TRBJ2-1, with unresolved D. Per the germline V gene, CDR1 is LNHDA and CDR2 is SQIVND (reference sequence). The CDR3 totals 14 residues. Trimming left V 1 base short and J 6 bases short, with 10 bases between.

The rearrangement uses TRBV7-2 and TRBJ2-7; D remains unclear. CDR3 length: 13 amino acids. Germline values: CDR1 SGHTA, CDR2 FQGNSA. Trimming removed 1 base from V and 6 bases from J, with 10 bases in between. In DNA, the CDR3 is TGTGCCAGCAGCTTAGATGTTTTGTCCGAGCAGTACTTC. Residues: CASSLDVLSEQYF.

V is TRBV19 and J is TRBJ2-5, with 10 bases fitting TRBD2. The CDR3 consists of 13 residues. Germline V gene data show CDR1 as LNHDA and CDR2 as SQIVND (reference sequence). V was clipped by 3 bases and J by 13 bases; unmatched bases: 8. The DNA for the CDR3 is TGTGCCAGTAGTATCACTAGCGGGGTCCGGGGGTACTTC. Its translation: CASSITSGVRGYF.

The CDR3 nucleotides read TGCGCCAGCACCTCGGGGGAGGCGGCCTACAATGAGCAGTTCTTC. Its translation: CASTSGEAAYNEQFF. This chain uses TRBV5-1 with TRBJ2-1; D possibly corresponds to TRBD2 (6 bases). The CDR3 length is 15 residues. Trimming pared 6 bases from V and 2 bases from J, leaving 15 bases between. Germline V gives CDR1 SGHRS, CDR2 YFSETQ.

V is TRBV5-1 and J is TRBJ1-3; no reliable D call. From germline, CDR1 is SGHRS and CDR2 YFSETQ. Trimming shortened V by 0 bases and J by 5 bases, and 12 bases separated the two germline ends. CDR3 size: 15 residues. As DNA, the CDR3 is TGCGCCAGCAGCTTGGCCCCGGCACCTAGAAACACCATATATTTT. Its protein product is CASSLAPAPRNTIYF.

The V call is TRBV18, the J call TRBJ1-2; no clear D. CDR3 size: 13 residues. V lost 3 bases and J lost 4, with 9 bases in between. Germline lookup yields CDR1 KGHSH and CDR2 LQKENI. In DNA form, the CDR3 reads TGTGCCAGCTCACCCGACACAGCCTATGGCTACACCTTC. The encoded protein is CASSPDTAYGYTF. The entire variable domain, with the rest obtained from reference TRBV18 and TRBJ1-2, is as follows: NAGVMQNPRHLVRRRGQEARLRCSPMKGHSHVYWYRQLPEEGLKFMVYLQKENIIDESGMPKERFSAEFPKEGPSILRIQQVVRGDSAAYFCASSPDTAYGYTFGSGTRLTVV.

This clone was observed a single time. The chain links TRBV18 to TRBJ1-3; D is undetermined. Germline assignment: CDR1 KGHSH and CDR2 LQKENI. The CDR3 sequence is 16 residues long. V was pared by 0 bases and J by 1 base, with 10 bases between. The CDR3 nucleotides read TGTGCCAGCTCACCACCGGGTACAGCGTCTGGAAACACCATATATTTT. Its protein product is CASSPPGTASGNTIYF.

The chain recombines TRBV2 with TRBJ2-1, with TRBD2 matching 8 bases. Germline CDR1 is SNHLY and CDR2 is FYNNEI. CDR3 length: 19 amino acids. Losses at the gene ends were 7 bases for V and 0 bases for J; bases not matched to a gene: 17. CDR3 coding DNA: TGTGCCAGCATCCATGGGGTGGTTCTAGCGGGTTCCTCCTACAATGAGCAGTTCTTC. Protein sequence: CASIHGVVLAGSSYNEQFF.

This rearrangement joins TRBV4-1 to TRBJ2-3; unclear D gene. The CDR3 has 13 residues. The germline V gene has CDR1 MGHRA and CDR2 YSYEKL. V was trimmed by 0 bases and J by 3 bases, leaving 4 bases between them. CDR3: CASSQEQTDTQYF. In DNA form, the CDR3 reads TGCGCCAGCAGCCAAGAACAGACAGATACGCAGTATTTT.

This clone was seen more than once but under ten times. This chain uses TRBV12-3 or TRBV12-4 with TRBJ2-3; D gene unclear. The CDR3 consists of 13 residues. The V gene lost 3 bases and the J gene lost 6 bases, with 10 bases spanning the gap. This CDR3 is CASSFEFRDTQYF. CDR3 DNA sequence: TGTGCCAGCAGTTTTGAGTTTAGGGATACGCAGTATTTT.

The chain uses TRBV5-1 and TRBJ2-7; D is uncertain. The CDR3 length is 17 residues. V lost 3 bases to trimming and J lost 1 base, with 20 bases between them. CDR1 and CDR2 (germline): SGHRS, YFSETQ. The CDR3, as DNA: TGCGCCAGCAGCTCCCCCCGCTCAGGTCAGACGTCCTACGAGCAGTACTTC. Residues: CASSSPRSGQTSYEQYF.

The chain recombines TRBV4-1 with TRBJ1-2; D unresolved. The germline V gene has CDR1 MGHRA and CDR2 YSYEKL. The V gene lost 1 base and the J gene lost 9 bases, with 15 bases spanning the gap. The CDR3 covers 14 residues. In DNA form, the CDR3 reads TGCGCCAGCAGCCAAGCAGGCCAATCGCGTAGCTACACCTTC. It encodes CASSQAGQSRSYTF.

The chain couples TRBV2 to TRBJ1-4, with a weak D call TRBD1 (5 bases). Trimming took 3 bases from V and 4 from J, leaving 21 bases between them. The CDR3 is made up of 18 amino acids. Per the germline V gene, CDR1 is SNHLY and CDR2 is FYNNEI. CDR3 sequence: CASSDLDRADIINEKLFF. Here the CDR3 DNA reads TGTGCCAGCAGTGACCTAGACAGAGCAGATATCATTAATGAAAAACTGTTTTTT.

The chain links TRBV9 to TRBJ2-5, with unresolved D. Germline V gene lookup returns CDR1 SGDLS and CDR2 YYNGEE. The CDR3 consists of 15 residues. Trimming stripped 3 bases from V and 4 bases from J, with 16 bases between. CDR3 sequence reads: CASSETGLTIETQYF. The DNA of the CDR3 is TGTGCCAGCAGCGAGACCGGCTTGACGATAGAGACCCAGTACTTC.

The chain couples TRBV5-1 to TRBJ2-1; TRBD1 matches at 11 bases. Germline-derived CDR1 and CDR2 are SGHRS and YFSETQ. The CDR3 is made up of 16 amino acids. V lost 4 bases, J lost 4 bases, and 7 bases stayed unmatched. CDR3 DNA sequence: TGCGCCAGCAGCATTGGGACAGGGGGAGATTACAATGAGCAGTTCTTC. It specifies CASSIGTGGDYNEQFF.

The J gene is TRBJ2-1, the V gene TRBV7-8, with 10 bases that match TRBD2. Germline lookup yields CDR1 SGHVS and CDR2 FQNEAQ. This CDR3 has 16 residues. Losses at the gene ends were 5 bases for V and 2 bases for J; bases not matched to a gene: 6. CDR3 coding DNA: TGTGCCAGCAGCCCCTTAGCGGGGGGAACCTACAATGAGCAGTTCTTC. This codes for CASSPLAGGTYNEQFF.

Written as DNA, the CDR3 is TGTGCCAGTAGTTCGGGGTCTTCGGGAGCCAATGAGCAGTTCTTC. This translates into CASSSGSSGANEQFF. This rearrangement joins TRBV19 to TRBJ2-1; perhaps TRBD2 as D (6 bases). Germline V gene sequence: CDR1 LNHDA, CDR2 SQIVND (reference sequence). The CDR3 covers 15 residues. Trimming shortened V by 5 bases and J by 6 bases, and 17 bases separated the two germline ends.

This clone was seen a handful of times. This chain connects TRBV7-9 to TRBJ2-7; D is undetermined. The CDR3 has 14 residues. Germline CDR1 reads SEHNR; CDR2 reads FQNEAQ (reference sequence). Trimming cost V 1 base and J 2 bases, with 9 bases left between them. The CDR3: CASSLGYGAYEQYF. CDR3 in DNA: TGTGCCAGCAGCTTAGGCTACGGCGCCTACGAGCAGTACTTC.

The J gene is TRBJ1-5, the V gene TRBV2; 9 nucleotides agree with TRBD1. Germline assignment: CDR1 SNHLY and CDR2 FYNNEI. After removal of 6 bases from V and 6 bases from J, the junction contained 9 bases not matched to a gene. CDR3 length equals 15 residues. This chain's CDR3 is CASRAGTGKGQPQHF. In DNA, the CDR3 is TGTGCCAGCAGAGCCGGGACAGGGAAAGGTCAGCCCCAGCATTTT.

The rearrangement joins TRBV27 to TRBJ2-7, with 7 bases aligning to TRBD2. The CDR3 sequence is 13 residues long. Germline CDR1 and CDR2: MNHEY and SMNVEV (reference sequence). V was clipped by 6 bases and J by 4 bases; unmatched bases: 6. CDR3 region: CASRGWEGYEQYF. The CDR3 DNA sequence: TGTGCCAGCAGGGGGTGGGAGGGGTACGAGCAGTACTTC.

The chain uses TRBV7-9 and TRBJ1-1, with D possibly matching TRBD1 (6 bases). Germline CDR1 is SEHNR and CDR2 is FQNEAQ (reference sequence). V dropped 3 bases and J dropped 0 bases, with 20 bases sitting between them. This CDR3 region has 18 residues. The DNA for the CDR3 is TGTGCCAGCAGCTTTCCCAAAAAACAGGGAATGATGAACACTGAAGCTTTCTTT. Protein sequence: CASSFPKKQGMMNTEAFF.

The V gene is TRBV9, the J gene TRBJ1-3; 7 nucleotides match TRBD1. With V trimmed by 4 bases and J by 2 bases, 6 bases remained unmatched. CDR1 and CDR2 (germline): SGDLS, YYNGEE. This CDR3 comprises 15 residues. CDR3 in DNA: TGTGCCAGCAGCCAGGGGGGGGGCCCTGGAAACACCATATATTTT. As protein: CASSQGGGPGNTIYF.

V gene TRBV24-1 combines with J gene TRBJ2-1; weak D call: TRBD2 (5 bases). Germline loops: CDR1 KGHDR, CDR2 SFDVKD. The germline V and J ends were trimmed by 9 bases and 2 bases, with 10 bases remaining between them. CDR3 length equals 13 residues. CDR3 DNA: TGTGCCACCGGAGGAAGAGCCTACAATGAGCAGTTCTTC. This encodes CATGGRAYNEQFF.

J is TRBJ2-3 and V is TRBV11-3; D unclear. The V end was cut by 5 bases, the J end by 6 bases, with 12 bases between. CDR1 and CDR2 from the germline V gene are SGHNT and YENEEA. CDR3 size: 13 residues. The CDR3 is CASSPRVRDTQYF. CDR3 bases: TGTGCCAGCAGCCCCCGAGTCCGGGATACGCAGTATTTT.

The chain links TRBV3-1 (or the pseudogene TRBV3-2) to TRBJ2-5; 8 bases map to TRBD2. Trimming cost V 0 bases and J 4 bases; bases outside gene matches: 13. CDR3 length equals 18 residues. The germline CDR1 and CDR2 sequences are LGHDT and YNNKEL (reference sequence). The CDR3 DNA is TGTGCCAGCAGCCAAGATCGGGGTGGGCTAGCGGGCTCAGAGACCCAGTACTTC. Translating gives CASSQDRGGLAGSETQYF.

CDR3 nucleotides: TGCAGTGCTAGTACCGAAATAGCGCTGGGGGAGCAGTACTTC. Translation gives CSASTEIALGEQYF. The chain links TRBV20-1 to TRBJ2-7, with D possibly matching TRBD2 (5 bases). The CDR3 extends over 14 amino acids. Germline lookup yields CDR1 DFQATT and CDR2 SNEGSKA (reference sequence). V lost 3 bases to trimming and J lost 7 bases, with 19 bases between them.